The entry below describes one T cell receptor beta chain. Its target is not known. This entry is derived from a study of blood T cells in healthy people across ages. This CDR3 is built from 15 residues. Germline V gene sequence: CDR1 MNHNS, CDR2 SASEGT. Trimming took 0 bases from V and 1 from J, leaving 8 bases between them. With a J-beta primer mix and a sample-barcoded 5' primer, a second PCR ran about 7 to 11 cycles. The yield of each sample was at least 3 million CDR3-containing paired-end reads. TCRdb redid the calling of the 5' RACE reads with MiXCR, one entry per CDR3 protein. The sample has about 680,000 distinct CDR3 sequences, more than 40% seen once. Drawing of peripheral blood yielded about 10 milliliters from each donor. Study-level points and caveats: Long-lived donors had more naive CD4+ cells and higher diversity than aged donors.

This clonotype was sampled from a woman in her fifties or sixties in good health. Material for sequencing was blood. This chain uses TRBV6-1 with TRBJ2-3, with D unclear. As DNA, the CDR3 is TGTGCCAGCAGTGAAGCGCTTCAGGGCACAGATACGCAGTATTTT. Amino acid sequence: CASSEALQGTDTQYF.